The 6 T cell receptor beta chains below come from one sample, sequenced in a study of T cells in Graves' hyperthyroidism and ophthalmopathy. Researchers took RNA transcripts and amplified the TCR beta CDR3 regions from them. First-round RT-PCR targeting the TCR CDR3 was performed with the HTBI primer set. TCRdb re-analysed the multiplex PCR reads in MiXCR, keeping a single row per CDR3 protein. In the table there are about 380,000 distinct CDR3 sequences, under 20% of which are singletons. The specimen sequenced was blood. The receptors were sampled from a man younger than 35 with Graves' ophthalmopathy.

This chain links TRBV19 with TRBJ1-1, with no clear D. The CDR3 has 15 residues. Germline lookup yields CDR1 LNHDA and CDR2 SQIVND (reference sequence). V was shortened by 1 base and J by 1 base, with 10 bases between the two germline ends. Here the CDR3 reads CASSIGGMGNTEAFF. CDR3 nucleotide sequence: TGTGCCAGTAGTATAGGGGGAATGGGGAACACTGAAGCTTTCTTT.

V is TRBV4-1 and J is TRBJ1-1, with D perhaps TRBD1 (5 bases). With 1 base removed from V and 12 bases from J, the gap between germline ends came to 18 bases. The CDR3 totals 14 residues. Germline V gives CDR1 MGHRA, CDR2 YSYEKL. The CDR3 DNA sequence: TGCGCCAGCAGCCAAGGGTCGGGGGGGTTGATTACTTTCTTT. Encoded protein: CASSQGSGGLITFF.

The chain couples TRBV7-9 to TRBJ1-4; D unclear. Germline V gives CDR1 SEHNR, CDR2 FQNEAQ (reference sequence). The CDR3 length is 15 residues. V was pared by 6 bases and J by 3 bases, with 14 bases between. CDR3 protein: CASRNRGQPNEKLFF. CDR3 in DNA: TGTGCCAGCAGAAACAGAGGGCAGCCTAATGAAAAACTGTTTTTT.

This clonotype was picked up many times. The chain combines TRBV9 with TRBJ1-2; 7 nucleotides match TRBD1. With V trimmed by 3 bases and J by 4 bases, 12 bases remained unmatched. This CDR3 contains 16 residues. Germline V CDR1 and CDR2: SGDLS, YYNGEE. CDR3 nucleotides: TGTGCCAGCAGCGCAACCGGGACAGCCCTAGGCTATGGCTACACCTTC. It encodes CASSATGTALGYGYTF.

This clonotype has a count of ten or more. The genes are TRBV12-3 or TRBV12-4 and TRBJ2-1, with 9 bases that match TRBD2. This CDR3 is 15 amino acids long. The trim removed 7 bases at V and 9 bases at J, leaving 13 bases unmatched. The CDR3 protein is CASTYQAGGEGEQFF. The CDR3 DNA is TGTGCCAGCACCTATCAAGCGGGGGGAGAAGGTGAGCAGTTCTTC.

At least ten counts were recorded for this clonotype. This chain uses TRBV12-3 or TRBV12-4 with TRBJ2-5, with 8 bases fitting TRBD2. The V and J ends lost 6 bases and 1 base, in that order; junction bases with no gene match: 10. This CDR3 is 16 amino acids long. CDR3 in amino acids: CASSHKGGGIQETQYF. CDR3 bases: TGTGCCAGCAGCCATAAGGGCGGGGGGATCCAAGAGACCCAGTACTTC.